These 13 T cell receptor beta chains were sequenced from one sample in a study of T cells in Graves' hyperthyroidism and ophthalmopathy. RNA transcripts provided the source from which TCR beta CDR3 regions were amplified. The HTBI set primed first-round TCR CDR3 RT-PCR. In TCRdb, the multiplex PCR reads were re-called with MiXCR into one record per CDR3 protein. The sample holds 650,000 to 850,000 distinct CDR3 sequences, around 20% seen once. Sequenced: blood. These receptors all come from a woman aged 45-65 years with Graves' hyperthyroidism that later progressed to Graves' ophthalmopathy.

This clonotype was seen many times. The chain employs TRBV12-3 or TRBV12-4 and TRBJ1-6; 9 bases are shared with TRBD1. The CDR3 loop spans 16 amino acids. V was clipped by 5 bases and J by 7 bases; unmatched bases: 9. The DNA of the CDR3 is TGTGCCAGCAGTAGGGACAGGGTGGCTGGGAATTCACCCCTCCACTTT. Translating it yields CASSRDRVAGNSPLHF.

This clonotype was seen at least ten times. V and J are TRBV2 and TRBJ2-3; TRBD2 matches 15 bases. Germline values: CDR1 SNHLY, CDR2 FYNNEI. V lost 6 bases to trimming and J lost 5 bases; unmatched junction nucleotides: 9. This CDR3 is 17 amino acids long. The CDR3 loop is CASSYQGLAGGQDTQYF. In nucleotides, the CDR3 is TGTGCCAGCAGCTACCAGGGACTAGCGGGGGGACAAGATACGCAGTATTTT.

A few counts support this clonotype. The V gene is TRBV4-1, the J gene TRBJ2-1, with 8 bases identical to TRBD2. The length of the CDR3 is 17 residues. V shed 4 bases, J shed 4 bases, and the junction held 12 bases outside the gene matches. CDR1 and CDR2 (germline): MGHRA, YSYEKL. The CDR3 DNA is TGCGCCAGCAGCCCCCTTAAACGGGGGGGGCGATACAATGAGCAGTTCTTC. The encoded protein is CASSPLKRGGRYNEQFF.

J is TRBJ1-3 and V is TRBV19; D is uncertain. CDR3 length equals 16 residues. Germline V lookup: CDR1 LNHDA, CDR2 SQIVND (reference sequence). Trimming shortened V by 4 bases and J by 0 bases, and 13 bases separated the two germline ends. CDR3 nucleotides: TGTGCCAGTAGTAAACGGCCCTTCGTCTCTGGAAACACCATATATTTT. It encodes CASSKRPFVSGNTIYF.

CDR3 nucleotides: TGCAGCGTTGAACCGCCTCTAGCGGGGGGGGAAGAGACCCAGTACTTC. Its protein is CSVEPPLAGGEETQYF. The rearrangement joins TRBV29-1 to TRBJ2-5; 12 bases map to TRBD2. Germline trimming cut 2 bases from V and 3 bases from J; bases unmatched to any gene: 7. The CDR3 sequence is 16 residues long. In germline, CDR1 is SQVTM, CDR2 ANQGSEA. The full variable domain, completed using reference TRBV29-1 and TRBJ2-5, is SAVISQKPSRDICQRGTSLTIQCQVDSQVTMMFWYRQQPGQSLTLIATANQGSEATYESGFVIDKFPISRPNLTFSTLTVSNMSPEDSSIYLCSVEPPLAGGEETQYFGPGTRLLVL.

The chain links TRBV28 to TRBJ2-2; 7 nucleotides match TRBD1. CDR1 and CDR2 (germline): MDHEN, SYDVKM. Trimming at V came to 4 bases and at J to 6 bases, leaving 14 bases not matched to a gene. The CDR3 spans 17 residues. The CDR3 spells CASSSLLEDRYSGELFF. The CDR3 DNA reads as TGTGCCAGCAGTTCCTTACTAGAGGACAGGTATTCCGGGGAGCTGTTTTTT.

V usage is TRBV20-1 and J usage is TRBJ2-5; TRBD2 agrees at 9 bases. This CDR3 spans 17 amino acids. The ends lost 1 base at V and 4 bases at J; junction bases unmatched: 13. In germline, CDR1 is DFQATT, CDR2 SNEGSKA (reference sequence). CDR3 residues: CSARGGLAGTGGETQYF. CDR3 DNA: TGCAGTGCTAGAGGGGGGCTAGCGGGAACTGGGGGAGAGACCCAGTACTTC.

This clonotype was found a few times. The CDR3 loop is CASSLGLTPNEQFF. The DNA of the CDR3 is TGTGCCAGCAGCTTAGGATTGACTCCTAATGAGCAGTTCTTC. The V and J genes are TRBV11-2 and TRBJ2-1; no reliable D call. V dropped 1 base and J dropped 7 bases, with 11 bases sitting between them. Germline lookup yields CDR1 SGHAT and CDR2 FQNNGV. This CDR3 has 14 amino acids.

This clonotype occurred many times. The chain links TRBV5-1 to TRBJ2-1, with a tentative D call TRBD1 (6 bases). V lost 0 bases to trimming and J lost 4 bases, with 11 bases between them. Per germline, CDR1 SGHRS and CDR2 YFSETQ. This CDR3 has 15 amino acids. CDR3 sequence: CASSLARGDYNEQFF. As DNA, the CDR3 is TGCGCCAGCAGCTTGGCCAGGGGCGATTACAATGAGCAGTTCTTC.

This sequence joins TRBV20-1 and TRBJ1-3, with D unclear. This CDR3 has 14 residues. Germline V gives CDR1 DFQATT, CDR2 SNEGSKA (reference sequence). The CDR3 DNA reads as TGCAGCGCCGAAAGGGCAGTCTCTGGAAACACCATATATTTT. Protein sequence: CSAERAVSGNTIYF.

The rearrangement links TRBV14 to TRBJ2-1, with D perhaps assigned TRBD1 or TRBD2 (6 bases each). Germline V gene sequence: CDR1 SGHDN, CDR2 FVKESK. The CDR3 contains 13 residues. V lost 6 bases to trimming and J lost 7 bases, with 13 bases between them. The CDR3 protein is CASSKGGLNEQFF. In DNA form, the CDR3 reads TGTGCCAGCAGTAAGGGGGGTCTGAATGAGCAGTTCTTC. Full variable domain (remainder filled in from reference TRBV14 and TRBJ2-1): EAGVTQFPSHSVIEKGQTVTLRCDPISGHDNLYWYRRVMGKEIKFLLHFVKESKQDESGMPNNRFLAERTGGTYSTLKVQPAELEDSGVYFCASSKGGLNEQFFGPGTRLTVL.

This clonotype was detected ten times or more. J is TRBJ2-6 and V is TRBV20-1; a possible D gene is TRBD2 (5 bases). Germline CDR1 and CDR2: DFQATT and SNEGSKA (reference sequence). The CDR3 runs to 17 residues. Trimming removed 0 bases from V and 3 bases from J, with 15 bases in between. The CDR3 here is CSARDGAVPSGANVLTF. CDR3 DNA sequence: TGCAGTGCTAGAGATGGAGCGGTTCCTAGTGGGGCCAACGTCCTGACTTTC.

This clonotype was counted only a few times. The gene calls are TRBV3-1 and TRBJ1-6; 7 bases align to TRBD1. Germline CDR1 and CDR2: LGHDT and YNNKEL (reference sequence). There are 15 residues in the CDR3. The ends lost 2 bases at V and 12 bases at J; junction bases unmatched: 10. CDR3: CASSQNPTGYLPLHF. The DNA for the CDR3 is TGTGCCAGCAGCCAAAACCCGACAGGGTATTTACCCCTCCACTTT.